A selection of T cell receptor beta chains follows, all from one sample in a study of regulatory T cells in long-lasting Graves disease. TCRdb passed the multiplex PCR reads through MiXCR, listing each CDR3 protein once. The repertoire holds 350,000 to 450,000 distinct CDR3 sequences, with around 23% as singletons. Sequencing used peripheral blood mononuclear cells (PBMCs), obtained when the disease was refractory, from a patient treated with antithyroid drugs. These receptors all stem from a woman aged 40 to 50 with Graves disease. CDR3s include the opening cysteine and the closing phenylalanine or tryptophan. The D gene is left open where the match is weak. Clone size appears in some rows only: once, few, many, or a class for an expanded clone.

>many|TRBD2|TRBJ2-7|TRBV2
CASRSGADYEQYF
TGTGCCAGCAGGAGCGGGGCCGACTACGAGCAGTACTTC
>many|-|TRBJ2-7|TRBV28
CASSLLFSASTSYEQYF
TGTGCCAGCAGTCTACTCTTTTCGGCTAGTACGAGCTACGAGCAGTACTTC
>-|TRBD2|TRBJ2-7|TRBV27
CASSPGLPGLAANTYEQYF
TGTGCCAGCAGTCCAGGGCTCCCGGGACTAGCGGCTAATACCTACGAGCAGTACTTC
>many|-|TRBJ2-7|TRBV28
CASSFLASSYEQYF
TGTGCCAGCAGTTTTCTAGCGAGCTCCTACGAGCAGTACTTC
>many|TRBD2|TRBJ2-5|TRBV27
CASGGRLETQYF
TGTGCCAGCGGCGGGAGACTAGAGACCCAGTACTTC
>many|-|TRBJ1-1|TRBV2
CASSEAGGGLMNTEAFF
TGTGCCAGCAGTGAAGCGGGTGGGGGACTGATGAACACTGAAGCTTTCTTT
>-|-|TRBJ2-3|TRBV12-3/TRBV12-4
CASKEASTDTQYF
TGTGCCAGCAAAGAGGCGAGCACAGATACGCAGTATTTT
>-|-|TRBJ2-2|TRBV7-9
CASSPYMGQGTGELFF
TGTGCCAGCAGCCCCTATATGGGGCAGGGGACCGGGGAGCTGTTTTTT
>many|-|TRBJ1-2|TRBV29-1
CSVSGTYGYTF
TGCAGCGTTTCAGGGACCTATGGCTACACCTTC
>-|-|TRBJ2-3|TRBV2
CARRRRTQYF
TGTGCCAGGCGCCGGAGAACGCAGTATTTT
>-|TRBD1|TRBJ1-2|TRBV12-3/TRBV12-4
CASSRHGQGARNGYTF
TGTGCCAGCAGTCGTCACGGACAGGGGGCAAGGAATGGCTACACCTTC
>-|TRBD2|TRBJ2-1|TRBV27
CASSWEAGGGYNEQFF
TGTGCCAGCAGTTGGGAAGCGGGAGGAGGGTACAATGAGCAGTTCTTC
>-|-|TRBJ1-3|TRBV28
CASSFQGSGNTTYF
TGTGCCAGCAGTTTCCAGGGTTCTGGAAACACCACATATTTT
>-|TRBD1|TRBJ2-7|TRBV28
CASSQAVGQGVHEQYF
TGTGCCAGCAGCCAAGCCGTTGGACAGGGGGTCCACGAGCAGTACTTC
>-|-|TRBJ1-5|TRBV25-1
CASSEHNLNQPQHF
TGTGCCAGCAGTGAACATAACTTAAATCAGCCCCAGCATTTT
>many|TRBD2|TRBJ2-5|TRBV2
CASSKGLAGIETQYF
TGTGCCAGCAGCAAGGGTCTAGCGGGTATTGAGACCCAGTACTTC
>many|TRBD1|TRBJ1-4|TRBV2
CASREQGNEKLFF
TGTGCCAGCAGGGAACAGGGGAATGAAAAACTGTTTTTT
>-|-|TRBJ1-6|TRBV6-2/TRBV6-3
CASSQPDRVRRNSPLHF
TGTGCCAGCAGTCAACCAGACCGGGTCAGGCGGAATTCACCCCTCCACTTT
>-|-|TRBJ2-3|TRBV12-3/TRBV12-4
CASSFELAGSADTQYF
TGTGCCAGCAGTTTTGAACTAGCAGGAAGTGCAGATACGCAGTATTTT
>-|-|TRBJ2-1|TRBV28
CASSLTWGLAVKSSYNEQFF
TGTGCCAGCAGTTTAACGTGGGGGCTAGCGGTTAAGAGCTCCTACAATGAGCAGTTCTTC
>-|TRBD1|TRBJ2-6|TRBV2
CASRDRQSSGANVLTF
TGTGCCAGCAGGGACAGGCAGAGCTCTGGGGCCAACGTCCTGACTTTC
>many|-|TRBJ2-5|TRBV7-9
CASGGAVQETQYF
TGTGCCAGCGGTGGGGCCGTTCAAGAGACCCAGTACTTC
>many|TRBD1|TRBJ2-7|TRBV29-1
CSVVAGQGVTHEQYF
TGCAGCGTAGTCGCCGGACAGGGAGTTACCCACGAGCAGTACTTC
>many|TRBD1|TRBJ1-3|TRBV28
CASHRGSGNTIYF
TGTGCCAGTCACAGGGGAAGTGGAAACACCATATATTTT
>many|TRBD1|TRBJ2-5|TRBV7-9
CASRETGGGETQYF
TGTGCCAGCAGGGAGACAGGGGGCGGAGAGACCCAGTACTTC
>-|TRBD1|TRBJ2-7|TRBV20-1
CSARDAGQGAYEQYF
TGCAGTGCTAGAGATGCGGGACAGGGGGCTTACGAGCAGTACTTC
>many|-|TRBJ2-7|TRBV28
CATLNGATYEQYF
TGTGCCACCCTTAACGGGGCCACTTACGAGCAGTACTTC
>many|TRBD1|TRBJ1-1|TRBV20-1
CSARTGGATEAFF
TGCAGTGCCAGGACAGGGGGCGCGACTGAAGCTTTCTTT
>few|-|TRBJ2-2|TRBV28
CASSPLNGRGDTGELFF
TGTGCCAGCAGTCCCCTTAACGGGAGAGGGGACACCGGGGAGCTGTTTTTT
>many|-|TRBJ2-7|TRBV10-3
CAISPGYEQYF
TGTGCCATCAGTCCTGGGTACGAGCAGTACTTC
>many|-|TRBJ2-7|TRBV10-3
CAIRESEAFEQYF
TGTGCCATCAGGGAGTCCGAGGCTTTCGAGCAGTACTTC
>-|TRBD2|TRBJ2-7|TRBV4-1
CASSQVLGGRAHEQYF
TGCGCCAGCAGCCAAGTACTTGGCGGGAGGGCCCACGAGCAGTACTTC
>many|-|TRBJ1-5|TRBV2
CASSDIQLNNQPQHF
TGTGCCAGCAGTGATATACAGCTGAATAATCAGCCCCAGCATTTT
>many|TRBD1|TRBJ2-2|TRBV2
CASREQGTGELFF
TGTGCCAGCAGGGAACAGGGGACCGGGGAGCTGTTTTTT
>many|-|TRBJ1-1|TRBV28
CASSRDYTEAFF
TGTGCCAGCAGTCGGGACTACACTGAAGCTTTCTTT
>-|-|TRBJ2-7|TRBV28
CASSPTGESTKQYF
TGTGCCAGCAGTCCCACCGGGGAATCTACTAAGCAGTACTTC
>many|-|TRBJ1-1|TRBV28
CASSLSLSMGNTEAFF
TGTGCCAGCAGTTTATCCCTCTCTATGGGGAACACTGAAGCTTTCTTT
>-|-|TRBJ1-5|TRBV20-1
CSAGVGPQHF
TGCAGTGCTGGCGTAGGTCCCCAGCATTTT
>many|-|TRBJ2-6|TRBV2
CASSESSGANVLTF
TGTGCCAGCAGTGAATCCTCTGGGGCCAACGTCCTGACTTTC
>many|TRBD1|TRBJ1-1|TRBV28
CASSLFDRGLNTEAFF
TGTGCCAGCAGTTTATTCGACAGGGGGCTGAACACTGAAGCTTTCTTT
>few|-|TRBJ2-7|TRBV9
CASSVGGPSSYEQYF
TGTGCCAGCAGCGTCGGGGGGCCTTCCTCCTACGAGCAGTACTTC
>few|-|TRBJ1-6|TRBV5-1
CASSGGTPRDSPLHF
TGCGCCAGCAGCGGCGGGACCCCGAGGGATTCACCCCTCCACTTT
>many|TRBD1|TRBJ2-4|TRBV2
CASSEVAGGTKNIQYF
TGTGCCAGCAGTGAAGTGGCAGGGGGAACCAAAAACATTCAGTACTTC
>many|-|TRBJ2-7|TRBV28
CASSLRGIRGYEQYF
TGTGCCAGCAGTTTGCGCGGGATTCGCGGCTACGAGCAGTACTTC
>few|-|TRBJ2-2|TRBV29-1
CSARGGGRWTGELFF
TGCAGCGCCCGCGGGGGCGGGAGATGGACCGGGGAGCTGTTTTTT
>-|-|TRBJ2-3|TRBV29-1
CSAHLTDTQYF
TGCAGCGCACACTTGACAGATACGCAGTATTTT
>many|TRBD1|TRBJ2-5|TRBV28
CASSSDFLTKGQETQYF
TGTGCCAGCAGTTCCGATTTTCTGACTAAGGGACAGGAGACCCAGTACTTC
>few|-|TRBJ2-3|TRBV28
CASSYGGERTDTQYF
TGTGCCAGCAGTTACGGAGGGGAGAGGACAGATACGCAGTATTTT
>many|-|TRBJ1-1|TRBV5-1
CASRKMNTEAFF
TGCGCCAGCAGGAAGATGAACACTGAAGCTTTCTTT
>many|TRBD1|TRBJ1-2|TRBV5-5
CASSPIRDSTLYGYTF
TGTGCCAGCAGTCCGATAAGGGACAGCACCCTCTATGGCTACACCTTC
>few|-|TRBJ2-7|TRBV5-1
CASSSFAGSYEQYF
TGCGCCAGCAGCTCGTTTGCGGGTTCCTACGAGCAGTACTTC
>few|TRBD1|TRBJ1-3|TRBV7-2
CASSRHGTVSGNTIYF
TGTGCCAGCAGCCGCCACGGGACAGTCTCTGGAAACACCATATATTTT
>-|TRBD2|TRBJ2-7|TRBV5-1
CASSCHGTTAYEQYF
TGCGCCAGCAGCTGTCACGGGACTACGGCCTACGAGCAGTACTTC
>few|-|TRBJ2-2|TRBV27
CASSTYRGSGELFF
TGTGCCAGCAGTACATATAGGGGCTCCGGGGAGCTGTTTTTT
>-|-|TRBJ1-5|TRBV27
CASIPPEGQPQHF
TGTGCCAGCATCCCCCCTGAGGGTCAGCCCCAGCATTTT
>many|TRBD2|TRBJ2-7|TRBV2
CASSEQRESYEQYF
TGTGCCAGCAGTGAACAGCGGGAGTCCTACGAGCAGTACTTC